This entry describes one T cell receptor beta chain. Sample time point: peripheral blood 6 weeks after treatment start. Sequenced by immunoSEQ multiplex PCR; TCRdb stores in-frame clones only, minus some. Counted here are about 91,000 clones, approximately 82% occurring once; the ten biggest clones make up over 7.5%. The data originate from a study of PD-L1 blockade in urothelial cancer. There are 15 residues in the CDR3. Germline V lookup: CDR1 SGHKS, CDR2 YYEKEE (reference sequence). V was pared by 6 bases and J by 1 base, with 14 bases between. The source material was PBMCs, sampled around atezolizumab (anti-PD-L1) treatment. J is TRBJ1-5 and V is TRBV5-5; D might be TRBD1 (5 bases). This receptor was taken from a man aged 65-85 years with urothelial cancer. DNA of the CDR3: TGTGCCAGCAACGGGGGGGGTTGGAGCAATCAGCCCCAGCATTTT. Translated, it gives CASNGGGWSNQPQHF. Filled out from reference TRBV5-5 and TRBJ1-5, the complete variable domain reads DAGVTQSPTHLIKTRGQQVTLRCSPISGHKSVSWYQQVLGQGPQFIFQYYEKEERGRGNFPDRFSARQFPNYSSELNVNALLLGDSALYLCASNGGGWSNQPQHFGDGTRLSIL.